This T cell receptor beta chain was recorded in a study of shared clonotypes between healthy human individuals. Study-level information: Donor ages ranged 18 to 49 years: two women, a few men. Study-level results: Generation probabilities were higher for clonotypes shared across all four sorted-subset donors than for unshared ones. Few donors limited the genetic and exposure-history diversity represented.

The germline V gene has CDR1 WNHNN and CDR2 SYGVQD (reference sequence). This CDR3 is 13 amino acids long. Trimming took 0 bases from V and 8 from J, leaving 9 bases between them. This clone was counted a single time. Its antigen remains unidentified. The protocol was immunoSEQ multiplex PCR, while the TCRdb copy is restricted to in-frame clones and leaves out a portion. In the table there are 2 million to 2.5 million clones, 95% of which are singletons. Sequenced: naive CD4+ T cells sorted from blood. Indicated subset: CD45RA+ positively selected. This TCR derives from a man younger than 30 in good health. The chain links TRBV10-1 to TRBJ2-3; D remains unclear. CDR3 protein: CASSESTVGTQYF. DNA of the CDR3: TGCGCCAGCAGTGAGTCGACGGTCGGTACGCAGTATTTT.